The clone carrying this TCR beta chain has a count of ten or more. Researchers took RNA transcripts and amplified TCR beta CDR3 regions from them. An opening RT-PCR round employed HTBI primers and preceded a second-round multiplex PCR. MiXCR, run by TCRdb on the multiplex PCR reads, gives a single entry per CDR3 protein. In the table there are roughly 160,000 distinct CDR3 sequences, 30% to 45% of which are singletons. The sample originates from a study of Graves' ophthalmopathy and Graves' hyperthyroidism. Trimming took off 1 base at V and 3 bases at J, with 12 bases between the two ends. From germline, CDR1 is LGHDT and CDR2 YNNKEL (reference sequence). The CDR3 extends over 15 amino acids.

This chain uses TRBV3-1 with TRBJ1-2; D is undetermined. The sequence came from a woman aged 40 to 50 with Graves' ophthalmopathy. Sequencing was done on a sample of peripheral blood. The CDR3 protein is CASSQAAGLHYGYTF. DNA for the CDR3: TGTGCCAGCAGCCAAGCGGCGGGGTTACACTATGGCTACACCTTC.